This entry describes one T cell receptor beta chain. This entry comes from a study of preoperative IRX-2 immunotherapy in early breast cancer. The V end was cut by 5 bases, the J end by 8 bases, with 7 bases between. Looked up from germline, CDR1 is SGHAT and CDR2 is FQNNGV. The CDR3 contains 11 residues. Stated treatment: preoperative locoregional IRX-2 cytokine immunotherapy. Preoperative locoregional IRX-2 cytokine immunotherapy was tested in the phase Ib source study. The method was immunoSEQ multiplex PCR; TCRdb's version includes in-frame clones alone and lacks a portion of them. The table shows some 25,000 clones, with 80% to 90% occurring only once.

The chain links TRBV11-2 to TRBJ2-1; D is undetermined. The clonotype was recovered from a human donor with breast cancer. This material consisted of tumor tissue, taken after IRX-2 immunotherapy. CDR3 sequence (DNA): TGTGCCAGCAGCCCGTACCATGAGCAGTTCTTC. Encoded protein: CASSPYHEQFF.